This note documents a single T cell receptor beta chain sequence. Its antigen is undetermined. The assay was immunoSEQ multiplex PCR, and TCRdb's table has in-frame clones only and misses some. The data show under 1,100,000 clones, around 76% seen once. The data belong to a study of shared clonotypes between healthy human individuals. General study findings and limits: A reduction in generation probabilities was seen for non-shared clonotypes relative to those shared by all four donors.

This CDR3 region has 12 residues. V lost 4 bases to trimming and J lost 5 bases, with 8 bases between them. In germline, CDR1 is SGHTA, CDR2 FQGNSA. Each sample came from a Caucasian adult donor living in Nashville, Tennessee. V gene TRBV7-2 combines with J gene TRBJ1-1, with D uncertain. Input material: memory CD4+ T cells sorted from blood. The subset is: CD45RA-negative fraction. This receptor was taken from a man aged 18 to 29 in good health. CDR3 amino acids: CASSSVSTEAFF. In nucleotides, the CDR3 is TGTGCCAGCAGCTCTGTATCTACTGAAGCTTTCTTT. Supplemented by reference TRBV7-2 and TRBJ1-1, the full variable domain reads GAGVSQSPSNKVTEKGKDVELRCDPISGHTALYWYRQSLGQGLEFLIYFQGNSAPDKSGLPSDRFSAERTGGSVSTLTIQRTQQEDSAVYLCASSSVSTEAFFGQGTRLTVV.